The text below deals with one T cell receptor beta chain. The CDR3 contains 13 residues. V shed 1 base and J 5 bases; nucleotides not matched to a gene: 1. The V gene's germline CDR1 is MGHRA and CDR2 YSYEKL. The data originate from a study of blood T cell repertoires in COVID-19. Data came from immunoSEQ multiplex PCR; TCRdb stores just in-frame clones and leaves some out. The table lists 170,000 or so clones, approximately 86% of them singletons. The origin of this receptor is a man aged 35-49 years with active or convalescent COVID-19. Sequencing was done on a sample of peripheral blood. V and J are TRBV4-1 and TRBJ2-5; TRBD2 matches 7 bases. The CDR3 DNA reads TGCGCCAGCAGCCAAGGGCGGGGGGAGACCCAGTACTTC. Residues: CASSQGRGETQYF.